The clone carrying this T cell receptor (beta chain) occurred a few times. The target antigen is unknown. The sample originates from a study of human T cells and chemical hapten exposure. Study summary: All through the roughly 24-week study, the scalp of each patient received diphenylcyclopropenone doses weekly. Regarding the study as a whole: The donors suffered from alopecia, so their immune response may not match that of healthy people.

Attachment of unique molecular identifiers to individual cDNA molecules was performed in the library. MiXCR, applied by TCRdb to the RACE reads, yields one record per CDR3 protein. The sample includes 250,000 to 300,000 distinct CDR3 sequences, roughly 7.7% of them seen just once. Time point reported: pre-sensitization, week 0. Described treatment: therapeutic diphenylcyclopropenone sensitization with weekly scalp DPC. The specimen comprised whole blood, sampled in connection with sensitization to the hapten diphenylcyclopropenone (DPC). This clonotype was sampled from a man younger than 30 with alopecia areata. Some clones in this sample may be carry-over from other donors' samples.

The CDR3 loop reads CASSLSFGVQNTGELFF. The CDR3, as DNA: TGTGCCAGCAGCTTATCTTTCGGGGTTCAGAACACCGGGGAGCTGTTTTTT. The rearrangement uses TRBV7-9 and TRBJ2-2; tentative D call: TRBD2 (5 bases). This CDR3 region has 17 residues. The ends were cut back, 2 bases at V and 1 base at J, with 14 bases in the middle. CDR1 and CDR2 (germline): SEHNR, FQNEAQ (reference sequence).